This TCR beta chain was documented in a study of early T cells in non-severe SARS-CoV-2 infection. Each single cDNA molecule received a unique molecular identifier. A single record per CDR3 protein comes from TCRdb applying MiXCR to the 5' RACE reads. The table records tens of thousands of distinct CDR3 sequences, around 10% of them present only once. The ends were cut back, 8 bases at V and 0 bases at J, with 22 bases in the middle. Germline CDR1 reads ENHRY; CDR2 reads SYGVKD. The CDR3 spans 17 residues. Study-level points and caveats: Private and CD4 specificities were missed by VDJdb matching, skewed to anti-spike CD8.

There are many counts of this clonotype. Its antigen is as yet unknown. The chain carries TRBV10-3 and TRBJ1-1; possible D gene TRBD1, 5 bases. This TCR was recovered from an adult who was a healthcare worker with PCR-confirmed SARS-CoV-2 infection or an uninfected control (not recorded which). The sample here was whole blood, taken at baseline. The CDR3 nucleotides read TGTGCCATCGGGCCCGGGACGGGAAAAAGTATGAACACTGAAGCTTTCTTT. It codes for CAIGPGTGKSMNTEAFF.